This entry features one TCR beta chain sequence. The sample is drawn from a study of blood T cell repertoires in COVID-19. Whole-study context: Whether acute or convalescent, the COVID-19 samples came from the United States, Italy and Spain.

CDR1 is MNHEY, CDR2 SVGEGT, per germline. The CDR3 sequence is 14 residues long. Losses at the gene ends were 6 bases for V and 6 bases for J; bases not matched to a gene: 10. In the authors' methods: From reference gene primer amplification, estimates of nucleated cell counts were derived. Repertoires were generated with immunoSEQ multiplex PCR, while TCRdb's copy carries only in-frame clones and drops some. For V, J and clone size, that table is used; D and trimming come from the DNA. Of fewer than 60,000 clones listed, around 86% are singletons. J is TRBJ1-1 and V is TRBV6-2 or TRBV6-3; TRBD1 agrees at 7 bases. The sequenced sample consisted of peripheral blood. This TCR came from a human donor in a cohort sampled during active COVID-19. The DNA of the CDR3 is TGTGCCAGCAGCCCAAGACAGGGAGTGTCTGAAGCTTTCTTT. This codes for CASSPRQGVSEAFF.